This TCR beta chain was identified during a study of blood T cell repertoires in COVID-19. At the level of the study: T cells, B-cell-depleted T cells, or PBMCs supplied cDNA or gDNA.

The J segment lost 4 bases and the V segment lost 5 bases, leaving 3 bases of the junction unmatched. The CDR3 has 14 residues. In germline, CDR1 is KGHSH, CDR2 LQKENI. Clones were sequenced by immunoSEQ multiplex PCR, and TCRdb holds only the in-frame ones, with some missing. The data contain 140,000 to 150,000 clones, 88% of them seen just once; the ten biggest clones take up 1.8%. The source is a man between 65 and 85 years old with acute or convalescent COVID-19. The chain has TRBV18 and TRBJ1-5, with 9 bases lining up with TRBD1. Sample: peripheral blood. The CDR3 is CASSADRGNQPQHF. The DNA for the CDR3 is TGTGCCAGCTCAGCGGACAGGGGAAATCAGCCCCAGCATTTT.